This T cell receptor beta chain was sequenced in a study of blood T cell repertoires in COVID-19. On the study more broadly: Samples of COVID-19 (acute and convalescent) were obtained from the United States, Italy and Spain. Sources were T cells, B-cell-depleted T cells, or PBMCs; the material itself was cDNA or gDNA.

Per the authors' pipeline: Researchers report that nucleated cell counts were estimated from reference gene primer amplification. Produced via immunoSEQ multiplex PCR; TCRdb's table is partial and in-frame only. Clonal size and the V and J genes are those of that table, whereas D and trimming came from the DNA. Here the sample spans around 120,000 clones, more than 90% being singletons. The CDR3 is made up of 15 amino acids. From germline, CDR1 is LNHDA and CDR2 SQIVND (reference sequence). The ends lost 6 bases at V and 6 bases at J; junction bases unmatched: 14. The sequence was collected from a man aged 50-60 years with active COVID-19. The rearrangement links TRBV19 to TRBJ2-7; 7 bases fit TRBD1. Material for sequencing was peripheral blood. For the CDR3, the DNA is TGTGCCAGTAGCGGAACAGGGGTTGCCTTCCGCGAGCAGTACTTC. It is translated as CASSGTGVAFREQYF.